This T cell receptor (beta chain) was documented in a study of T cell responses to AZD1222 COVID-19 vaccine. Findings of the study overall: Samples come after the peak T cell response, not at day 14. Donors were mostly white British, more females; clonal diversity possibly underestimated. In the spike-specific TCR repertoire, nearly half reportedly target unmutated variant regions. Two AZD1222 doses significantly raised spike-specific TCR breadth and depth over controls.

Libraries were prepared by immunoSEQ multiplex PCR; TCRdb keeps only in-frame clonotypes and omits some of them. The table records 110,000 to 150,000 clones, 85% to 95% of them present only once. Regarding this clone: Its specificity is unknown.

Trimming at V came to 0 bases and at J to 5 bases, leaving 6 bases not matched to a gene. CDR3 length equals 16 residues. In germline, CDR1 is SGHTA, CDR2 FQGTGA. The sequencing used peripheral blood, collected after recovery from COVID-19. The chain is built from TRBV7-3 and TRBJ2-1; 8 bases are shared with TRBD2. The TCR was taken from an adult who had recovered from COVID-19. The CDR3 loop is CASSLTGAGVHNEQFF. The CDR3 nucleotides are TGTGCCAGCAGCTTAACGGGAGCGGGAGTGCACAATGAGCAGTTCTTC.